A selection of T cell receptor beta chains follows, all from one sample in a study of blood T cell repertoires in COVID-19. TCRdb's table, derived via immunoSEQ multiplex PCR, lists solely in-frame clones and lacks some. The repertoire holds around 300,000 clones, with 85% as singletons. The source material was peripheral blood. The receptor source for this set is a human donor in a cohort sampled during active COVID-19. CDR3s leave out the opening cysteine and the closing phenylalanine or tryptophan.

>TRBJ2-7|TRBV18
ASSLALTGVVYEQY
>TRBJ2-7|TRBV4-1
ASSPLAGGYEQY
>TRBJ1-2|TRBV3-1/TRBV3-2
ASSPGQSYT
>TRBJ1-1|TRBV6-5
ASSYGVRGTEAF
>TRBJ2-1|TRBV5-4
ASSLASGGTSINEQF
>TRBJ2-7|TRBV6-2/TRBV6-3
ASSYWESYEQY
>TRBJ1-2|TRBV2
ASSGSGEPYGYT
>TRBJ1-1|TRBV5-1
ASSLVGGSEAF
>TRBJ1-5|TRBV15
ATSRDPGTENQPQH
>TRBJ2-7|TRBV6-5
ASSYSRGPLAYEQY
>TRBJ2-2|TRBV7-2
ASSSLGKRAGELF
>TRBJ2-5|TRBV27
ASSPTTLSEETQY
>TRBJ1-4|TRBV7-8
ASSQGQGATNEKLF
>TRBJ1-4|TRBV6-1
ASSERDRGREKLF
>TRBJ1-2|TRBV7-6
ASSRRGQDGYT
>TRBJ2-7|TRBV29-1
SANQGLRGEQY
>TRBJ1-6|TRBV6-5
ASSYSDRDNSPLH
>TRBJ2-1|TRBV3-1/TRBV3-2
ASSQDYIRTGGYNEQF
>TRBJ1-2|TRBV20-1
SASSMGGNYGYT
>TRBJ1-5|TRBV30
AWSYRGGNQPQH
>TRBJ1-2|TRBV10-2
ASSWTSNYGYT
>TRBJ1-3|TRBV6-1
ASSEQWGRGNTIY
>TRBJ2-3|TRBV7-3
ASSTSGEGADTQY
>TRBJ2-3|TRBV28
ASSLGQGADTQY
>TRBJ2-7|TRBV15
ATSRVELREQY
>TRBJ2-7|TRBV2
ASTRAGTGKSEQY
>TRBJ2-1|TRBV24-1
ATGSGLYNEQF
>TRBJ2-7|TRBV19
ASSISGPQGAYYEQY
>TRBJ1-6|TRBV5-4
ASSYGGGPLH
>TRBJ2-7|TRBV30
AWSRDTRLYEQY
>TRBJ1-4|TRBV10-3
AIPGPPGLRGEKLF
>TRBJ2-7|TRBV19
ASSLGTEDEQY
>TRBJ1-1|TRBV11-2
ASSLPTANTEAF
>TRBJ2-3|TRBV3-1/TRBV3-2
ASSHTSGGATDTQY
>TRBJ2-1|TRBV5-1
ASSLVGLARGEQF
>TRBJ2-2|TRBV24-1
ATSDNRFTGELF
>TRBJ2-4|TRBV7-2
ASSYPGMGAKNIQY
>TRBJ2-1|TRBV6-5
ASRLSRGLEQF
>TRBJ1-2|TRBV30
AWKPSGRNYGYT
>TRBJ1-1|TRBV27
ASSSWGGGTVAF
>TRBJ1-1|TRBV6-5
ASSYNRGRNTEAF
>TRBJ2-7|TRBV7-9
ASSSVGVRYEQY
>TRBJ1-3|TRBV7-8
ASSFYRANSGNTIY
>TRBJ1-2|TRBV7-9
ASSLGGGFGGYT
>TRBJ2-2|TRBV24-1
ATRRGGGNTGELF
>TRBJ1-1|TRBV6-5
ASRLDRVWNTEAF
>TRBJ1-2|TRBV2
ASSGEWGYT
>TRBJ1-2|TRBV5-1
ASSLAPRDYGYT
>TRBJ1-4|TRBV30
AWSRGEKLF
>TRBJ1-1|TRBV18
ASSLTGKVSASFLAF
>TRBJ1-5|TRBV19
ASNSGGDQPQH
>TRBJ2-7|TRBV25-1
ASSPGTGGRGEQY
>TRBJ1-1|TRBV25-1
ASSESLGEGTEAF
>TRBJ2-1|TRBV6-6
ASSKTSGGGEQF
>TRBJ1-4|TRBV28
ASSFRTGLNEKLF
>TRBJ1-4|TRBV18
ASSLPPGTGRGGEKLF
>TRBJ1-6|TRBV11-2
ASSPAGQHNSPLH
>TRBJ1-1|TRBV14
ASNPLGDYTEAF
>TRBJ2-3|TRBV6-1
ASSEDRARTQY
>TRBJ1-1|TRBV19
ASSRTGGSEAF